The 9 T cell receptor beta chains presented below share a single source sample, sequenced in a study of T-cell reconstitution after alpha-beta-depleted transplantation in children. A TCRbeta library incorporating unique molecular identifiers was prepared. TCRdb redid the calling of the PCR reads with MiXCR, one entry per CDR3 protein. The data hold some 200,000 distinct CDR3 sequences, with about 8.4% observed a single time. The sequences come from PBMCs, mostly from graft donor cells, collected 360 days after TCRalphabeta/CD19-depleted stem cell transplant. The receptors were sampled from a male patient between 2 and 10 years old who had a stem cell transplant for acute myeloid leukemia, so the T cells may come from the graft donor.

This clonotype showed up many times. The chain carries TRBV12-3 or TRBV12-4 and TRBJ2-2; TRBD1 matches at 10 bases. The CDR3 spans 14 residues. V lost 10 bases, J lost 6 bases, and 8 bases stayed unmatched. DNA for the CDR3: TGTGCCACCTCGGGACAGGGGAGGCCCGGGGAGCTGTTTTTT. Amino acids: CATSGQGRPGELFF.

CDR3 amino acids: CASSLQGLAGNTIYF. The CDR3 DNA sequence: TGTGCCAGCTCACTCCAGGGCCTTGCTGGAAACACCATATATTTT. The rearrangement links TRBV18 to TRBJ1-3; tentatively, D is TRBD1 (5 bases). V lost 4 bases and J lost 2, with 12 bases in between. Per the germline V gene, CDR1 is KGHSH and CDR2 is LQKENI. The CDR3 contains 15 residues.

The J gene is TRBJ1-2, the V gene TRBV14, with 12 bases aligning to TRBD1. CDR1 is SGHDN and CDR2 is FVKESK in the germline V gene. The CDR3 covers 15 residues. V trimming: 4 bases; J trimming: 8 bases; junction bases outside the gene matches: 8. CDR3 nucleotide sequence: TGTGCCAGCAGCCTATACCGGGACAGGGGGCGCGGCTACACCTTC. The encoded protein is CASSLYRDRGRGYTF. The full variable domain, rest sourced from reference TRBV14 and TRBJ1-2, is EAGVTQFPSHSVIEKGQTVTLRCDPISGHDNLYWYRRVMGKEIKFLLHFVKESKQDESGMPNNRFLAERTGGTYSTLKVQPAELEDSGVYFCASSLYRDRGRGYTFGSGTRLTVV.

The gene calls are TRBV18 and TRBJ2-1; D is undetermined. The V and J ends lost 3 bases and 6 bases respectively, with 12 bases between them. The CDR3 runs to 14 residues. Germline V lookup: CDR1 KGHSH, CDR2 LQKENI. The CDR3 DNA reads as TGTGCCAGCTCACCCGTGGTCGTTGGCAATGAGCAGTTCTTC. As protein: CASSPVVVGNEQFF.

This clonotype was found many times. V is TRBV7-3 and J is TRBJ1-3; D unclear. Germline V gene sequence: CDR1 SGHTA, CDR2 FQGTGA. The CDR3 is 12 residues long. Deletions cut 5 bases from V and 3 bases from J, with 5 bases between. The CDR3, as DNA: TGTGCCAGCAGCGCAGGTGGAAACACCATATATTTT. This translates into CASSAGGNTIYF.

This clonotype was detected a few times. The chain recombines TRBV20-1 with TRBJ1-2; maybe TRBD1 (6 bases). CDR1 is DFQATT, CDR2 SNEGSKA, per germline (reference sequence). Deletions cut 1 base from V and 4 bases from J, with 13 bases between. The CDR3 sequence is 14 residues long. In nucleotides, the CDR3 is TGCAGTGCTAGAGCTGAAGACAGGTCCTATGGCTACACCTTC. Amino acids: CSARAEDRSYGYTF.

This clonotype was picked up many times. This sequence joins TRBV5-1 and TRBJ1-1; D is unclear. Trimming shortened V by 4 bases and J by 3 bases, and 13 bases separated the two germline ends. Germline loops: CDR1 SGHRS, CDR2 YFSETQ. There are 14 residues in the CDR3. CDR3 sequence: CASSLRAQDTEAFF. The CDR3 DNA reads TGCGCCAGCAGCCTAAGGGCTCAGGACACTGAAGCTTTCTTT.

The V and J genes are TRBV4-2 and TRBJ2-4, with D possibly TRBD1 on 6 matching bases. The CDR3 extends over 16 amino acids. Germline V gives CDR1 LGHNA, CDR2 YNFKEQ. Deletions cut 0 bases from V and 6 bases from J, with 15 bases between. The CDR3 is CASSQDNYRVGNIQYF. The DNA for the CDR3 is TGTGCCAGCAGCCAAGATAACTACAGGGTCGGAAACATTCAGTACTTC.

V gene TRBV18 combines with J gene TRBJ2-7; TRBD1 or TRBD2 may be the D gene (6 bases each). The CDR3 loop spans 14 amino acids. Germline lookup yields CDR1 KGHSH and CDR2 LQKENI. V dropped 4 bases and J dropped 6 bases, with 16 bases sitting between them. CDR3 coding DNA: TGTGCCAGCTCACTGCCCCCGGGGGCGGGCGAGCAGTACTTC. It translates to CASSLPPGAGEQYF. The whole variable domain, filled in from reference TRBV18 and TRBJ2-7, reads NAGVMQNPRHLVRRRGQEARLRCSPMKGHSHVYWYRQLPEEGLKFMVYLQKENIIDESGMPKERFSAEFPKEGPSILRIQQVVRGDSAAYFCASSLPPGAGEQYFGPGTRLTVT.